A single sample is the source of the 6 T cell receptor beta chains below, sequenced in a study of T cells in localized non-small cell lung cancer. Repertoires were generated with immunoSEQ multiplex PCR, while TCRdb's copy carries only in-frame clones and drops some. The table records 60,000 to 75,000 clones, approximately 84% of them present only once. The source was peripheral blood, collected before any cancer treatment. The receptors here all came from a female donor aged 60 or older with stage I lung adenocarcinoma.

This clone was found once. This chain links TRBV15 with TRBJ1-2, with D tentatively TRBD1 (5 bases). The CDR3 sequence is 15 residues long. Germline V gives CDR1 LNHNV, CDR2 YYDKDF (reference sequence). Trimming took off 1 base at V and 4 bases at J, with 13 bases between the two ends. The CDR3 spells CATSRGKTASYGYTF. In DNA, the CDR3 is TGTGCCACCAGCAGAGGAAAGACAGCCTCCTATGGCTACACCTTC.

This chain uses TRBV19 with TRBJ2-5, with 8 bases aligning to TRBD2. Germline V gives CDR1 LNHDA, CDR2 SQIVND (reference sequence). The CDR3 covers 18 residues. After removal of 7 bases from V and 2 bases from J, the junction contained 18 bases not matched to a gene. CDR3: CASTPGSGSGIGQETQYF. The CDR3 DNA reads TGTGCCAGTACACCCGGCTCGGGTAGCGGGATTGGGCAAGAGACCCAGTACTTC.

The chain joins TRBV4-1 to TRBJ1-4; 9 bases line up with TRBD1. The CDR3 extends over 20 amino acids. J lost 4 bases, V lost 0 bases, and 15 bases had no gene match. Germline CDR1 reads MGHRA; CDR2 reads YSYEKL. CDR3 in DNA: TGCGCCAGCAGCCAAGATTCGGTTAAAGGACAGGGGCCTTTTAATGAAAAACTGTTTTTT. Protein product: CASSQDSVKGQGPFNEKLFF.

The table lists this clone with a few counts. The chain links TRBV6-1 to TRBJ1-1; the D is unclear. Germline lookup yields CDR1 MNHNS and CDR2 SASEGT. V was clipped by 6 bases and J by 1 base, with 9 bases between them. The CDR3 is 13 residues long. This CDR3 is CASRTPKNTEAFF. CDR3 nucleotide sequence: TGTGCCAGCAGGACACCAAAGAACACTGAAGCTTTCTTT.

As regards this clone: A junction boundary mismatches the germline segment, possibly from a read error. The chain has TRBV7-7 and TRBJ2-7; D assignment may be TRBD1 or TRBD2 (6 bases each). The CDR3 is 14 amino acids. Germline V lookup: CDR1 SSHAT, CDR2 FNYEAQ (reference sequence). The CDR3 region is CASSLADSSYEQYF. DNA for the CDR3: TGTGCTAGCAGCTTAGCGGACAGCTCCTACGAGCAGTACTTC.

The gene calls are TRBV6-6 and TRBJ2-7, with 9 bases that match TRBD1. The CDR3 has 14 amino acids. Germline CDR1 and CDR2: MNHNY and SVGAGI (reference sequence). V lost 0 bases, J lost 3 bases, and 0 bases stayed unmatched. CDR3 bases: TGTGCCAGCAGTTACTCGGACAGGGGCTACGAGCAGTACTTC. Translation: CASSYSDRGYEQYF.